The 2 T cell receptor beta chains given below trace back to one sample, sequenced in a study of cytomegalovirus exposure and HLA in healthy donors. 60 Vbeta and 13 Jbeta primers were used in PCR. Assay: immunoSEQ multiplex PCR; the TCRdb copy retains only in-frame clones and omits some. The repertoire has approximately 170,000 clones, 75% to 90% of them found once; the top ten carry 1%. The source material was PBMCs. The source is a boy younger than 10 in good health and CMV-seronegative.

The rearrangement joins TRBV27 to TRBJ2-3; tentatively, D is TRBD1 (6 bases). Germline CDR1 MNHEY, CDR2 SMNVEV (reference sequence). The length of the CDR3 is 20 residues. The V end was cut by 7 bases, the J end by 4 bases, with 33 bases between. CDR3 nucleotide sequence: TGTGCCAGCAAAGGGGGAACTGACAGGCGCACACTGGGGAATGCAGATACGCAGTATTTT. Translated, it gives CASKGGTDRRTLGNADTQYF.

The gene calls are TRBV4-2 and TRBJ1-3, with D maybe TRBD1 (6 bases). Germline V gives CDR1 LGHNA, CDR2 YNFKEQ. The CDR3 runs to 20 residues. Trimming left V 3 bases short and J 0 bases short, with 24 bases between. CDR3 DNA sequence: TGTGCCAGCAGCCATGCACAGGGTAGGGCTTCTGACGGCTCTGGAAACACCATATATTTT. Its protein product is CASSHAQGRASDGSGNTIYF.